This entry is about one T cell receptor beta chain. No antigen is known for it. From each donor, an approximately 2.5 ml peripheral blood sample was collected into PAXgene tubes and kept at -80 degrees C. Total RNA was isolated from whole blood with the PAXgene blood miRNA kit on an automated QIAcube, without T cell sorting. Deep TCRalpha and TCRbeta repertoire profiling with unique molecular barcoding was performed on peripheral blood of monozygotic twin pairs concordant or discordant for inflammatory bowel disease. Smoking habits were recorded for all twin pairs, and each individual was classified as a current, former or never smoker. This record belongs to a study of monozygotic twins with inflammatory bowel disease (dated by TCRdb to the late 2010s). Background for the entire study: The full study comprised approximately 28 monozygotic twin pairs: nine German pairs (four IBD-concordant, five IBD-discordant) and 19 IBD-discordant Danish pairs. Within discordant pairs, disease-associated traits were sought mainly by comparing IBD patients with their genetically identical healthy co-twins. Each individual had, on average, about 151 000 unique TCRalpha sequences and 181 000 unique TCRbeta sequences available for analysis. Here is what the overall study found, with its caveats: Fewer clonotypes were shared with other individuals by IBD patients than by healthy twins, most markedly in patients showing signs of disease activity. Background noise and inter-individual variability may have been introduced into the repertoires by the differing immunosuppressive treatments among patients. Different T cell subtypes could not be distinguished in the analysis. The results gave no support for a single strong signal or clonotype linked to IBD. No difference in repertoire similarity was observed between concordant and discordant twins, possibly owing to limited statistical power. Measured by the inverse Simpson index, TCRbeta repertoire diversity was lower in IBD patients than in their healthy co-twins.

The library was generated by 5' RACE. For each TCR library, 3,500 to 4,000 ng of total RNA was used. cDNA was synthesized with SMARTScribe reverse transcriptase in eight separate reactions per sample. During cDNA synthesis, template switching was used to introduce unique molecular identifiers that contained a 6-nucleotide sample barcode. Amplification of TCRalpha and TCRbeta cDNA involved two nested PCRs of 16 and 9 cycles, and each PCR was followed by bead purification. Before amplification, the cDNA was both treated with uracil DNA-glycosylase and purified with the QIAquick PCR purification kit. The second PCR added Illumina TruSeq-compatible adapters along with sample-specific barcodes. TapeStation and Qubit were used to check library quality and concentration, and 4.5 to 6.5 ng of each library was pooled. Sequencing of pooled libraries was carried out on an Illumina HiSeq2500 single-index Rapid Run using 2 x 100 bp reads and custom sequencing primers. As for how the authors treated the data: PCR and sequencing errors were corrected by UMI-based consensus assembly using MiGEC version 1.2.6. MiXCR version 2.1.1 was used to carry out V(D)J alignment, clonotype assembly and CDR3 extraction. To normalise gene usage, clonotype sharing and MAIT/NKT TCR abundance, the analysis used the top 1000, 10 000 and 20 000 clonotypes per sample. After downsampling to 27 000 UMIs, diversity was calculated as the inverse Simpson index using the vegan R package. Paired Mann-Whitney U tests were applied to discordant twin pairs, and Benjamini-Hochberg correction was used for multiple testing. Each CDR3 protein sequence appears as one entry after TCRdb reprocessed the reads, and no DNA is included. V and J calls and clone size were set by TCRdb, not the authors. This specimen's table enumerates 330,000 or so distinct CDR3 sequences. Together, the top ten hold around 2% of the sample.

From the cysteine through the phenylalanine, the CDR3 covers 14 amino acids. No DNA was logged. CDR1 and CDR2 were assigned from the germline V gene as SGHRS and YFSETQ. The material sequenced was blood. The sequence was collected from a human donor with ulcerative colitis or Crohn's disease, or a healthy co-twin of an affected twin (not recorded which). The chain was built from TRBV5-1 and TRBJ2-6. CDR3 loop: CASSPLSGANVLTF.